The 25 T cell receptor beta chains below all came from one sample that was sequenced in a study of blood T cell repertoires in COVID-19. Assay used: immunoSEQ multiplex PCR; TCRdb lists only in-frame clones, some missing. The sample contains a few hundred thousand clones, approximately 80% of which appear only once. Sequenced sample: peripheral blood. The receptors derive from a woman under 30 with acute or convalescent COVID-19.

The CDR3 DNA sequence: TGTGCCAGCAGTACCGGTTACGAGCAGTACTTC. It is translated as CASSTGYEQYF. V gene TRBV6-6 combines with J gene TRBJ2-7; D is ambiguous. Deletions cut 5 bases from V and 4 bases from J, with 6 bases between. Germline-derived CDR1 and CDR2 are MNHNY and SVGAGI (reference sequence). This CDR3 contains 11 residues.

The rearrangement uses TRBV4-3 and TRBJ2-5; no firm D call. The CDR3 spans 13 residues. V was pared by 4 bases and J by 3 bases, with 9 bases between. In germline, CDR1 is LGHNA, CDR2 YSLEER. CDR3 sequence: CASSRRMEETQYF. The CDR3 DNA sequence: TGCGCCAGCAGCCGGCGGATGGAAGAGACCCAGTACTTC.

This clone was observed once. This sequence joins TRBV27 and TRBJ1-2; TRBD1 matches at 9 bases. This CDR3 has 17 residues. In germline, CDR1 is MNHEY, CDR2 SMNVEV (reference sequence). V lost 5 bases to trimming and J lost 4 bases; unmatched junction nucleotides: 14. The CDR3 DNA follows: TGTGCCAGCAGTACTACCGGGACAGGGTCCGTCGTCTATGGCTACACCTTC. It is translated as CASSTTGTGSVVYGYTF.

This chain uses TRBV19 with TRBJ1-1, with 9 bases that match TRBD1. Germline CDR1 and CDR2: LNHDA and SQIVND (reference sequence). V was clipped by 6 bases and J by 1 base; unmatched bases: 3. This CDR3 has 14 residues. The CDR3 protein is CASRLDRGNTEAFF. CDR3 sequence (DNA): TGTGCCAGTAGGCTGGACAGGGGGAACACTGAAGCTTTCTTT.

This chain connects TRBV19 to TRBJ1-5; TRBD1 agrees at 7 bases. Losses at the gene ends were 5 bases for V and 0 bases for J; bases not matched to a gene: 1. CDR3 length equals 14 residues. The germline gives CDR1 LNHDA, CDR2 SQIVND (reference sequence). The CDR3 nucleotides are TGTGCCAGTAGTGGACAGGTTAGCAATCAGCCCCAGCATTTT. Translation gives CASSGQVSNQPQHF.

The chain links TRBV5-1 to TRBJ2-2, with 10 nucleotides matching TRBD2. Germline V CDR1 and CDR2: SGHRS, YFSETQ. The CDR3 runs to 17 residues. V lost 0 bases and J lost 2; bases outside the gene matches: 4. In DNA form, the CDR3 reads TGCGCCAGCAGCTTGGCGTCTAGCGGGAGTAACACCGGGGAGCTGTTTTTT. Translating it yields CASSLASSGSNTGELFF.

V usage is TRBV5-1 and J usage is TRBJ2-1, with 7 bases fitting TRBD2. Germline CDR1 reads SGHRS; CDR2 reads YFSETQ. The CDR3 consists of 12 residues. The V gene end was trimmed by 5 bases and the J gene end by 7 bases; junction bases not matched to a gene: 3. The CDR3 region has the DNA TGCGCCAGCAGTGGTAGCGGGAATGAGCAGTTCTTC. Residues: CASSGSGNEQFF.

The CDR3 DNA follows: TGTGCCTGGGGGAGGGACTGGGGTCAGCCCCAGCATTTT. This translates into CAWGRDWGQPQHF. The V gene is TRBV30, the J gene TRBJ1-5, with a tentative D call TRBD1 (5 bases). The CDR3 length is 13 residues. Between the trimmed V and J ends, which lost 5 bases and 6 bases, there was a span of 14 bases. CDR1 is GTSNPN and CDR2 is SVGIG in the germline V gene (reference sequence). The variable domain in full, completed from reference TRBV30 and TRBJ1-5, reads SQTIHQWPATLVQPVGSPLSLECTVEGTSNPNLYWYRQAAGRGLQLLFYSVGIGQISSEVPQNLSASRPQDRQFILSSKKLLLSDSGFYLCAWGRDWGQPQHFGDGTRLSIL.

The CDR3 DNA is TGTGCCAGCAGTTTAGGGGTCCTTATTTACGAGCAGTACTTC. It encodes CASSLGVLIYEQYF. The chain employs TRBV6-5 and TRBJ2-7; possible D gene TRBD1, 5 bases. Germline assignment: CDR1 MNHEY and CDR2 SVGAGI. The CDR3 sequence is 14 residues long. Trimming shortened V by 4 bases and J by 4 bases, and 14 bases separated the two germline ends.

The V and J genes are TRBV5-1 and TRBJ1-2, with 7 bases matching TRBD1. The CDR3 has 16 residues. V lost 0 bases to trimming and J lost 6 bases; unmatched junction nucleotides: 11. In germline, CDR1 is SGHRS, CDR2 YFSETQ. CDR3 sequence reads: CASSLAPTGAPNGYTF. The CDR3 DNA is TGCGCCAGCAGCTTGGCCCCAACAGGGGCACCAAATGGCTACACCTTC.

CDR3 amino acids: CASSFSTSGWSRDYEQYF. The CDR3 DNA reads as TGTGCCAGCAGTTTCTCAACTAGCGGGTGGAGCCGGGACTACGAGCAGTACTTC. This sequence joins TRBV28 and TRBJ2-7, with 9 bases lining up with TRBD2. CDR3 length: 18 residues. Germline lookup yields CDR1 MDHEN and CDR2 SYDVKM. J was trimmed by 3 bases and V by 3 bases; bases with no gene match: 15.

This clone was counted once. The chain has TRBV27 and TRBJ2-7; 9 bases are a match to TRBD2. CDR1 is MNHEY and CDR2 is SMNVEV in the germline V gene (reference sequence). Trimming removed 4 bases from V and 7 bases from J; junction bases left unmatched: 8. This CDR3 comprises 14 residues. The CDR3 region is CASSSVAGVWEQYF. As DNA, the CDR3 is TGTGCCAGCAGTTCGGTAGCGGGAGTGTGGGAGCAGTACTTC.

The V call is TRBV7-9, the J call TRBJ1-4; D perhaps matches TRBD1 (5 bases). V dropped 1 base and J dropped 3 bases, with 12 bases sitting between them. The CDR3 has 16 amino acids. Germline lookup yields CDR1 SEHNR and CDR2 FQNEAQ (reference sequence). In DNA, the CDR3 is TGTGCCAGCAGCTTAGGAGAGACAGACTCTAATGAAAAACTGTTTTTT. This codes for CASSLGETDSNEKLFF.

This chain links TRBV5-1 with TRBJ1-2; D perhaps matches TRBD1 (6 bases). V lost 4 bases and J 6 bases, leaving 25 bases between the germline ends. This CDR3 region has 17 residues. Germline V gene data show CDR1 as SGHRS and CDR2 as YFSETQ. CDR3 sequence reads: CASSRGSLPGTSHGYTF. The DNA of the CDR3 is TGCGCCAGCAGCCGTGGGTCCTTGCCCGGGACAAGTCATGGCTACACCTTC.

The chain is built from TRBV9 and TRBJ2-2; 10 bases map to TRBD2. The V gene's germline CDR1 is SGDLS and CDR2 YYNGEE. Losses at the gene ends were 2 bases for V and 6 bases for J; bases not matched to a gene: 4. The CDR3 runs 15 residues. CDR3 sequence: CASSVSGRGSGELFF. DNA of the CDR3: TGTGCCAGCAGCGTGAGCGGGAGGGGGTCCGGGGAGCTGTTTTTT.

The chain uses TRBV28 and TRBJ1-1; D perhaps matches TRBD1 (6 bases). Trimming cost V 4 bases and J 3 bases, with 12 bases left between them. This CDR3 spans 14 amino acids. Germline V gene sequence: CDR1 MDHEN, CDR2 SYDVKM. The CDR3 DNA is TGTGCCAGCAGTTCTAGACAGGACCACACTGAAGCTTTCTTT. It translates to CASSSRQDHTEAFF.

The chain uses TRBV3-1 (or the pseudogene TRBV3-2) and TRBJ1-6, with a tentative D call TRBD1 (5 bases). Germline V gene sequence: CDR1 LGHDT, CDR2 YNNKEL (reference sequence). This CDR3 comprises 15 residues. V lost 3 bases and J lost 6, with 12 bases in between. This chain's CDR3 is CASSHGGFINSPLHF. CDR3 nucleotides: TGTGCCAGCAGCCATGGGGGGTTCATTAATTCACCCCTCCACTTT.

The chain is built from TRBV18 and TRBJ2-3; a weak D match, TRBD2 (5 bases). The CDR3 has 16 amino acids. V lost 1 base and J 7 bases, leaving 18 bases between the germline ends. Germline lookup yields CDR1 KGHSH and CDR2 LQKENI. CDR3 nucleotide sequence: TGTGCCAGCTCACCACGACGGGATGCTATACTTTATACGCAGTATTTT. Translated: CASSPRRDAILYTQYF.

The V call is TRBV27, the J call TRBJ1-1; D is possibly TRBD1 (6 bases). Germline assignment: CDR1 MNHEY and CDR2 SMNVEV (reference sequence). The V gene lost 4 bases and the J gene lost 3 bases, with 15 bases spanning the gap. The CDR3 length is 15 residues. In DNA form, the CDR3 reads TGTGCCAGCAGTTCGCGCCCCGGACAGTACACTGAAGCTTTCTTT. It yields the protein CASSSRPGQYTEAFF.

The rearrangement joins TRBV20-1 to TRBJ1-2; D remains unclear. Germline-derived CDR1 and CDR2 are DFQATT and SNEGSKA (reference sequence). V was trimmed by 5 bases and J by 7 bases, leaving 8 bases between them. The CDR3 spans 10 residues. CDR3 sequence reads: CSAGEFGYTF. DNA of the CDR3: TGCAGTGCTGGGGAGTTTGGCTACACCTTC.

The rearrangement links TRBV5-1 to TRBJ2-7, with D hard to call. The germline gives CDR1 SGHRS, CDR2 YFSETQ. The CDR3 totals 12 residues. The V and J ends lost 4 bases and 4 bases respectively, with 9 bases between them. CDR3 coding DNA: TGCGCCAGCAGCCCCCCAGGATACGAGCAGTACTTC. Protein sequence: CASSPPGYEQYF. Filled out from reference TRBV5-1 and TRBJ2-7, the complete variable domain reads KAGVTQTPRYLIKTRGQQVTLSCSPISGHRSVSWYQQTPGQGLQFLFEYFSETQRNKGNFPGRFSGRQFSNSRSEMNVSTLELGDSALYLCASSPPGYEQYFGPGTRLTVT.

The chain recombines TRBV21-1 with TRBJ2-2; the table's TRBD1 call for D was not verified on the DNA. TRBV21-1 is deemed a pseudogene. The CDR3 contains 19 residues. CDR3 loop: CASTPGQDHFWTNTGELFF. Written as DNA, the CDR3 is TGTGCCAGCACGCCGGGACAGGATCATTTTTGGACGAACACCGGGGAGCTGTTTTTT.

The chain uses TRBV9 and TRBJ2-3; 8 nucleotides align to TRBD2. The CDR3 is 17 residues long. Unmatched junction bases numbered 6, after V lost 0 bases and J lost 0 bases. CDR1 SGDLS and CDR2 YYNGEE come from the germline V gene. The CDR3 loop is CASSVVGGRWSTDTQYF. The CDR3 nucleotides are TGTGCCAGCAGCGTAGTTGGCGGGAGGTGGAGCACAGATACGCAGTATTTT.

This chain links TRBV5-1 with TRBJ2-2, with a tentative D call TRBD2 (6 bases). Per the germline V gene, CDR1 is SGHRS and CDR2 is YFSETQ. The V and J ends lost 4 bases and 0 bases respectively, with 19 bases between them. The CDR3 covers 18 residues. The DNA of the CDR3 is TGCGCCAGCAGCGGCGCAAACCGCGGGATGGCGAACACCGGGGAGCTGTTTTTT. It is translated as CASSGANRGMANTGELFF.

This clone was counted only a few times. The chain has TRBV5-1 and TRBJ2-3, with TRBD2 identical over 9 bases. The trim removed 0 bases at V and 0 bases at J, leaving 8 bases unmatched. Germline assignment: CDR1 SGHRS and CDR2 YFSETQ. The CDR3 consists of 18 residues. In DNA, the CDR3 is TGCGCCAGCAGCTTGGAAGCGGGAGGCCCCTTTAGCACAGATACGCAGTATTTT. Translation gives CASSLEAGGPFSTDTQYF.